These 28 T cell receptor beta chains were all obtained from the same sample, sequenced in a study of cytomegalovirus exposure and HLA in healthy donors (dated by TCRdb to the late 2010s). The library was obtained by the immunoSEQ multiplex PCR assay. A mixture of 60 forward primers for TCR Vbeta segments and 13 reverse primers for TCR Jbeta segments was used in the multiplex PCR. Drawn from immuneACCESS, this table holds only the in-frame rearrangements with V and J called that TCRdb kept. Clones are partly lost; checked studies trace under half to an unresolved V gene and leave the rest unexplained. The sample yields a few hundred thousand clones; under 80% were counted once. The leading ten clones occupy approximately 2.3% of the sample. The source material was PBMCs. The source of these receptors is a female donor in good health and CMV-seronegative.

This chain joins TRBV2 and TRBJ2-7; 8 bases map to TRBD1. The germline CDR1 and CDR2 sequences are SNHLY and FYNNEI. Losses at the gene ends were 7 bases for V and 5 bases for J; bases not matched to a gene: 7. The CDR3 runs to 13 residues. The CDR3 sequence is CASTGQGADEQYF. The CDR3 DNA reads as TGTGCCAGCACTGGACAGGGAGCCGACGAGCAGTACTTC.

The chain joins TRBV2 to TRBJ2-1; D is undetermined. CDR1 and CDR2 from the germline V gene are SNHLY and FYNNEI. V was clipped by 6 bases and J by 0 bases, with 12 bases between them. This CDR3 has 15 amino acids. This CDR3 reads CASRLVVSSYNEQFF. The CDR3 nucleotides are TGTGCCAGCAGGTTAGTCGTAAGCTCCTACAATGAGCAGTTCTTC.

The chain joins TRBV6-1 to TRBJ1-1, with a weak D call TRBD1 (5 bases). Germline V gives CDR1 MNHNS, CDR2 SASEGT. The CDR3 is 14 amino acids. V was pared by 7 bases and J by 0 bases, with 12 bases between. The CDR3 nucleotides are TGTGCCAGCAATTTACAGGTCATGAACACTGAAGCTTTCTTT. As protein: CASNLQVMNTEAFF.

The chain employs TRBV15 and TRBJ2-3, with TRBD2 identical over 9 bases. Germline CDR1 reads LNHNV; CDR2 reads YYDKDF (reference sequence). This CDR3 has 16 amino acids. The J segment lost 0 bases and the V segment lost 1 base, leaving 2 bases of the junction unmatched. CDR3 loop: CATSRVAGVSTDTQYF. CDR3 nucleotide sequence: TGTGCCACCAGCAGAGTAGCGGGAGTGAGCACAGATACGCAGTATTTT.

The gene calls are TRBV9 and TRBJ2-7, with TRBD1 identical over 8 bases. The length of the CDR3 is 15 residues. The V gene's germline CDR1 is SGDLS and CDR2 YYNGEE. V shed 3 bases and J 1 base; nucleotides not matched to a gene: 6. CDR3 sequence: CASSARQGTSYEQYF. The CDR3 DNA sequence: TGTGCCAGCAGCGCGCGACAGGGGACTTCCTACGAGCAGTACTTC.

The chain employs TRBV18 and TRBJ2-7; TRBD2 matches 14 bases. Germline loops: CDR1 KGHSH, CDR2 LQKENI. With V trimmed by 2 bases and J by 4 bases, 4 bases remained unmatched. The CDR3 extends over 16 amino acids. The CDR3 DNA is TGTGCCAGCTCACCATTGGGACTAGCGGGAGTGTACGAGCAGTACTTC. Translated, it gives CASSPLGLAGVYEQYF.

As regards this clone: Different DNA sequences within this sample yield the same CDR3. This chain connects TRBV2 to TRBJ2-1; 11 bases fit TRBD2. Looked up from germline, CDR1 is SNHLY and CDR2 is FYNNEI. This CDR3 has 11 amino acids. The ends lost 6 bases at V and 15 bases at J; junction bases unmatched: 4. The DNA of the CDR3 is TGTGCCAGCAGCTTAGCGGGAGGGCGGTTCTTC. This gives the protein CASSLAGGRFF.

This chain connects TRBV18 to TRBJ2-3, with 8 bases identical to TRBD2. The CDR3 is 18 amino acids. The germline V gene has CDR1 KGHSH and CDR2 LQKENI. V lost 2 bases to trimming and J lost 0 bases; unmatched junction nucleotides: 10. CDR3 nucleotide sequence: TGTGCCAGCTCACCAAAAGATCCTAGCGGGTTTAGCACAGATACGCAGTATTTT. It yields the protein CASSPKDPSGFSTDTQYF.

The CDR3 nucleotides read TGTGCCAGCAGTTTGACAGCTAGCACAGATACGCAGTATTTT. As protein: CASSLTASTDTQYF. The chain links TRBV5-8 to TRBJ2-3; a possible D gene is TRBD1 (5 bases). CDR1 is SGHTS and CDR2 is YDEGEE in the germline V gene. V dropped 5 bases and J dropped 0 bases, with 10 bases sitting between them. The CDR3 spans 14 residues.

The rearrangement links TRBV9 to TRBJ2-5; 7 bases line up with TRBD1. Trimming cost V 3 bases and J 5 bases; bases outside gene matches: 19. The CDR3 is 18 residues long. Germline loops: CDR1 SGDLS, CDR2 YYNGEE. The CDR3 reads CASSGPDFLTGLEETQYF. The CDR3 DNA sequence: TGTGCCAGCAGCGGGCCCGATTTTCTGACAGGGCTTGAGGAGACCCAGTACTTC.

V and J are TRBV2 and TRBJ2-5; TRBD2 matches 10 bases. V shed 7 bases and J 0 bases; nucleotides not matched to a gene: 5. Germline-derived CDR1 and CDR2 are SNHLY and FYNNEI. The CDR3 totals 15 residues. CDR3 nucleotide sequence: TGTGCCAGCACCAGAAGCGGGAGGGACCAAGAGACCCAGTACTTC. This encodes CASTRSGRDQETQYF.

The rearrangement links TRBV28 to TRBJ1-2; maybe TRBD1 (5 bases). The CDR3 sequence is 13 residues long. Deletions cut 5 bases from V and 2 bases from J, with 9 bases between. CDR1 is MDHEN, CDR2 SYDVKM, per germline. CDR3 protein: CASSAGGNYGYTF. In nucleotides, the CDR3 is TGTGCCAGCAGTGCCGGGGGGAACTATGGCTACACCTTC.

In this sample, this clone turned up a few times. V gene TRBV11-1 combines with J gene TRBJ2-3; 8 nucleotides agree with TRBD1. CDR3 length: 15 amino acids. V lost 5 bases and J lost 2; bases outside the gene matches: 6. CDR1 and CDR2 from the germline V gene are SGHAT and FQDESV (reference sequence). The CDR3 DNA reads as TGTGCCAGCAGCGCGACAGGGGACCTCACAGATACGCAGTATTTT. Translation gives CASSATGDLTDTQYF.

CDR3 sequence (DNA): TGTGCCATCCAGACAGGGGCCATCTCCTACGAGCAGTACTTC. Amino acid sequence: CAIQTGAISYEQYF. The gene calls are TRBV6-1 and TRBJ2-7; TRBD1 matches at 8 bases. Looked up from germline, CDR1 is MNHNS and CDR2 is SASEGT. J gave up 0 bases and V 10 bases, and 8 bases lay outside the gene matches. The CDR3 has 14 residues.

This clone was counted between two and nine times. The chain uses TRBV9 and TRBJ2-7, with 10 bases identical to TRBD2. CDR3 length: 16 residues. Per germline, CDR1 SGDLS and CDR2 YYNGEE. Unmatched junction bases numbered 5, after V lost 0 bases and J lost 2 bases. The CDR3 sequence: CASSVGASGRTYEQYF. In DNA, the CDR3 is TGTGCCAGCAGCGTAGGGGCTAGCGGGAGAACCTACGAGCAGTACTTC.

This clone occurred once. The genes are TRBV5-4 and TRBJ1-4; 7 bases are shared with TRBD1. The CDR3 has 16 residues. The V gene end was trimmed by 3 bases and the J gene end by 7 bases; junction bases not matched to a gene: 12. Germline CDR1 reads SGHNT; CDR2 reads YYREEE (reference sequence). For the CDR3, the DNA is TGTGCCAGCAGCTCGAACCCCGGGACAGCAGCTGAAAAACTGTTTTTT. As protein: CASSSNPGTAAEKLFF.

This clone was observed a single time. The DNA of the CDR3 is TGTGCCAGTAGTACGCTAGGCCCCAAAGAGACCCAGTACTTC. This translates into CASSTLGPKETQYF. This chain joins TRBV19 and TRBJ2-5; D unresolved. This CDR3 is built from 14 residues. Per the germline V gene, CDR1 is LNHDA and CDR2 is SQIVND (reference sequence). V was trimmed by 4 bases and J by 3 bases, leaving 12 bases between them.

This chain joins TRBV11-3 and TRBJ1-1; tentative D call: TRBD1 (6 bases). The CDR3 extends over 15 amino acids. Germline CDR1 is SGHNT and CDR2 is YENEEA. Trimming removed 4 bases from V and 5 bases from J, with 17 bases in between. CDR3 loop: CASSSYLRGYTEAFF. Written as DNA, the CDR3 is TGTGCCAGCAGCTCTTACTTGAGGGGGTATACTGAAGCTTTCTTT.

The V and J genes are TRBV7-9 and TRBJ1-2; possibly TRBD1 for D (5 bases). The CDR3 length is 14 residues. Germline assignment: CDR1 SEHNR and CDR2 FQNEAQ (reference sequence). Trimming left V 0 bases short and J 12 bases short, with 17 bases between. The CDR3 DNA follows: TGTGCCAGCAGCTTAGCTGAAAACAGGTACCAGCACACCTTC. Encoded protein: CASSLAENRYQHTF.

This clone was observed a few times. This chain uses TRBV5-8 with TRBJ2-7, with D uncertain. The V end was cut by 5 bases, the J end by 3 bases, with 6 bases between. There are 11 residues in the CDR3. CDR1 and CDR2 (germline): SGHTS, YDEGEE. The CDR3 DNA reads TGTGCCAGCAGTTTCCACTACGAGCAGTACTTC. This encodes CASSFHYEQYF.

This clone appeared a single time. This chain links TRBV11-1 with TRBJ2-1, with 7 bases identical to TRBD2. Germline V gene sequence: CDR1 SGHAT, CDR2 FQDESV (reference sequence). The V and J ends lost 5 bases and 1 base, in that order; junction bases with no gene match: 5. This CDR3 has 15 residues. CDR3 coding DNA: TGTGCCAGCAGCCGTTGGCGGGAGTCCTACAATGAGCAGTTCTTC. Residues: CASSRWRESYNEQFF.

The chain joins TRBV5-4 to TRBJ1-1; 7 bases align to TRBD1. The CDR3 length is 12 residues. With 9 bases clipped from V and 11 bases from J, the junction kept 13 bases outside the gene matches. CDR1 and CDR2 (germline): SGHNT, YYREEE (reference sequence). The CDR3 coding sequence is TGTGCCACCCTCTGGGCAGGGGGGATGGCTTTCTTT. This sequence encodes CATLWAGGMAFF.

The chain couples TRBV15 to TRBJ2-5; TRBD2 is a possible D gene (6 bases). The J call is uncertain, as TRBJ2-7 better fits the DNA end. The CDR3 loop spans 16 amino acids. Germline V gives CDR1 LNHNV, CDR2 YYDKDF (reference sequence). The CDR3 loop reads CATSPLRGASSYEQYF. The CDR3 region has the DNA TGTGCCACCAGTCCCTTGCGGGGCGCCAGTTCCTACGAGCAGTACTTC.

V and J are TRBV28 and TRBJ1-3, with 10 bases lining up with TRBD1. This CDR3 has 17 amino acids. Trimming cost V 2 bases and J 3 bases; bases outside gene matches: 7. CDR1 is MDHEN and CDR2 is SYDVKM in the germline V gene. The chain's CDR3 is CASSLGTTGGDGNTIYF. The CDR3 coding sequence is TGTGCCAGCAGTTTAGGCACGACAGGGGGCGATGGAAACACCATATATTTT.

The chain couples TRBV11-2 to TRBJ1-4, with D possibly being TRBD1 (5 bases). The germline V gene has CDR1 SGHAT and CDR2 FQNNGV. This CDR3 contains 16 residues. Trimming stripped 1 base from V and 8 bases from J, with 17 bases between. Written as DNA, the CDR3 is TGTGCCAGCAGCTTAGGCCTACCCGGGGGGGGAGAAAAACTGTTTTTT. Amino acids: CASSLGLPGGGEKLFF.

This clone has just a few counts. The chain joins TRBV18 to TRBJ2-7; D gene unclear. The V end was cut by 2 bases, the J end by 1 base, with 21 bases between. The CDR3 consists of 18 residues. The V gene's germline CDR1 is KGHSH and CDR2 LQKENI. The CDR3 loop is CASSPSSGRIGSSYEQYF. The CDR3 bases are TGTGCCAGCTCACCATCGAGTGGTAGGATCGGGTCGTCCTACGAGCAGTACTTC.

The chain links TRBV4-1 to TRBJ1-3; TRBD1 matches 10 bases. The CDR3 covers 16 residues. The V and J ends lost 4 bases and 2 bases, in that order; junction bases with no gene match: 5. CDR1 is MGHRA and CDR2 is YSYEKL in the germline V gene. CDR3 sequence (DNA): TGCGCCAGCAGCCTCGCCGGGACAGGGGCTGGAAACACCATATATTTT. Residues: CASSLAGTGAGNTIYF.

This chain's CDR3 is CASSPAGASTDTQYF. Written as DNA, the CDR3 is TGTGCCAGCAGTCCCGCGGGGGCCAGCACAGATACGCAGTATTTT. The chain carries TRBV27 and TRBJ2-3; D perhaps matches TRBD2 (7 bases). Trimming left V 5 bases short and J 0 bases short, with 12 bases between. Germline-derived CDR1 and CDR2 are MNHEY and SMNVEV (reference sequence). The CDR3 has 15 residues.